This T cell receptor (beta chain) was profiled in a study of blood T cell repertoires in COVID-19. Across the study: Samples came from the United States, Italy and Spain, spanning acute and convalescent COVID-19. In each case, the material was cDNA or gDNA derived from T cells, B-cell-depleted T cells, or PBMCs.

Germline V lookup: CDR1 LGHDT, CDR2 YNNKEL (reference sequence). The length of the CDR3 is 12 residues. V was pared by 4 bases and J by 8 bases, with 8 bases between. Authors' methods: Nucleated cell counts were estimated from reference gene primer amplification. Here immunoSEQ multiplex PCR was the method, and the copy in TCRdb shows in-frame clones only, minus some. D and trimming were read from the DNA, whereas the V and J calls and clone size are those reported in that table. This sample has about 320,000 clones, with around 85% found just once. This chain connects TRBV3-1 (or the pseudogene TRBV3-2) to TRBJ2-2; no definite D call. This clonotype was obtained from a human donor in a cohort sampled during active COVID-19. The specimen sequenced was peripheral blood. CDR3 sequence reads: CASSRVVGELFF. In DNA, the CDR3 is TGTGCCAGCAGCCGAGTAGTTGGGGAGCTGTTTTTT.